These 19 T cell receptor beta chains originate from one sample sequenced in a study of blood T cell repertoires in COVID-19. Using immunoSEQ multiplex PCR, the repertoire was profiled, and TCRdb retains in-frame clones only, with some absent. The sample has hundreds of thousands of clones, roughly 90% seen once; the top ten hold around 7.9%. The source material was peripheral blood. These receptors all come from a woman in her 70s with COVID-19, enrolled during active disease.

This sequence joins TRBV5-1 and TRBJ2-1; 8 bases are a match to TRBD1. The CDR3 spans 15 residues. Germline V gene lookup returns CDR1 SGHRS and CDR2 YFSETQ. Germline trimming cut 4 bases from V and 2 bases from J; bases unmatched to any gene: 5. The CDR3 loop is CASSAQGATYNEQFF. In DNA, the CDR3 is TGCGCCAGCAGCGCGCAGGGGGCAACCTACAATGAGCAGTTCTTC.

This clone appeared a few times. The same CDR3 also results from other DNA sequences found in this sample. The chain carries TRBV2 and TRBJ1-2; 8 nucleotides agree with TRBD1. From germline, CDR1 is SNHLY and CDR2 FYNNEI. The CDR3 extends over 14 amino acids. The J segment lost 4 bases and the V segment lost 0 bases, leaving 1 base of the junction unmatched. CDR3 in DNA: TGTGCCAGCAGTGAAGCTACAGGGGGCTATGGCTACACCTTC. It specifies CASSEATGGYGYTF.

This clone was detected only once. The chain joins TRBV9 to TRBJ1-3; TRBD1 agrees at 9 bases. V shed 3 bases and J 2 bases; nucleotides not matched to a gene: 6. The CDR3 runs to 16 residues. Germline V gene sequence: CDR1 SGDLS, CDR2 YYNGEE. CDR3 protein: CASSALTGGTGNTIYF. CDR3 DNA: TGTGCCAGCAGCGCCTTGACAGGGGGGACTGGAAACACCATATATTTT.

The chain recombines TRBV19 with TRBJ1-3, with 8 bases lining up with TRBD1. CDR3 length equals 15 residues. In germline, CDR1 is LNHDA, CDR2 SQIVND (reference sequence). V gave up 8 bases and J gave up 0 bases; unmatched junction bases: 6. In DNA form, the CDR3 reads TGTGCCAGTTCATCGGACAGGGACTCTGGAAACACCATATATTTT. Protein: CASSSDRDSGNTIYF.

The chain employs TRBV6-5 and TRBJ2-7; 8 bases align to TRBD1. Germline V gene data show CDR1 as MNHEY and CDR2 as SVGAGI. J was trimmed by 1 base and V by 6 bases; bases with no gene match: 5. The CDR3 is made up of 14 amino acids. The CDR3: CASSRDRMSYEQYF. The CDR3 bases are TGTGCCAGCAGCCGGGACAGGATGTCCTACGAGCAGTACTTC.

V is TRBV5-6 and J is TRBJ2-1; D is perhaps TRBD1 (6 bases). Trimming pared 4 bases from V and 0 bases from J, leaving 11 bases between. CDR3 length: 15 amino acids. CDR1 is SGHDT, CDR2 YYEEEE, per germline. Here the CDR3 DNA reads TGTGCCAGCAGCGCAAAGGACAGCTCCTACAATGAGCAGTTCTTC. Protein sequence: CASSAKDSSYNEQFF.

J is TRBJ1-5 and V is TRBV19, with no clear D. Germline V lookup: CDR1 LNHDA, CDR2 SQIVND (reference sequence). Trimming removed 5 bases at V and 5 bases at J, with 10 bases between. This CDR3 comprises 13 residues. The CDR3 protein is CASSLIGDQPQHF. Written as DNA, the CDR3 is TGTGCCAGTAGTCTGATCGGGGATCAGCCCCAGCATTTT.

J is TRBJ2-2 and V is TRBV2; D perhaps matches TRBD2 (5 bases). V lost 2 bases to trimming and J lost 4 bases, with 14 bases between them. CDR3 length equals 16 residues. Germline V gene data show CDR1 as SNHLY and CDR2 as FYNNEI. CDR3 nucleotides: TGTGCCAGCAGTGAATCAAGAAGAGGGAGCACCGGGGAGCTGTTTTTT. It codes for CASSESRRGSTGELFF.

The chain is built from TRBV7-9 and TRBJ2-5, with 10 bases fitting TRBD1. This CDR3 contains 15 residues. J lost 3 bases, V lost 2 bases, and 3 bases had no gene match. Germline CDR1 is SEHNR and CDR2 is FQNEAQ (reference sequence). CDR3 bases: TGTGCCAGCAGCTTATTCGGGACAGGGGAAGAGACCCAGTACTTC. This encodes CASSLFGTGEETQYF.

Here the CDR3 reads CASSFTGGGEAFF. The CDR3 bases are TGTGCCAGCAGCTTCACGGGGGGCGGTGAAGCTTTCTTT. The chain has TRBV14 and TRBJ1-1; TRBD1 might be the D (6 bases). The CDR3 has 13 residues. The V gene's germline CDR1 is SGHDN and CDR2 FVKESK. The V end was cut by 5 bases, the J end by 7 bases, with 14 bases between.

The J gene is TRBJ2-7, the V gene TRBV12-3 or TRBV12-4; D is uncertain. The CDR3 spans 13 residues. V was clipped by 3 bases and J by 6 bases, with 12 bases between them. Here the CDR3 reads CASSLIIQAEQYF. CDR3 coding DNA: TGTGCCAGCAGTTTGATCATCCAGGCCGAGCAGTACTTC.

The gene calls are TRBV7-2 and TRBJ2-1; TRBD1 matches 12 bases. Germline lookup yields CDR1 SGHTA and CDR2 FQGNSA. This CDR3 spans 18 amino acids. The trim removed 3 bases at V and 7 bases at J, leaving 13 bases unmatched. The CDR3 sequence is CASSFFFPGQGAGNEQFF. For the CDR3, the DNA is TGTGCCAGCAGCTTTTTTTTTCCGGGACAGGGGGCGGGAAATGAGCAGTTCTTC.

The chain carries TRBV30 and TRBJ1-6; D may be TRBD1 (5 bases). Trimming left V 2 bases short and J 10 bases short, with 12 bases between. This CDR3 is built from 13 residues. Per germline, CDR1 GTSNPN and CDR2 SVGIG (reference sequence). CDR3 region: CAWSPGFGSPLHF. DNA for the CDR3: TGTGCCTGGAGTCCAGGGTTTGGGTCACCCCTCCACTTT.

In the case of this clone: This same CDR3 is encoded by further DNA sequences in the sample. The genes are TRBV7-2 and TRBJ1-2; TRBD1 matches 9 bases. The CDR3 is 17 amino acids. Germline values: CDR1 SGHTA, CDR2 FQGNSA. The ends lost 1 base at V and 5 bases at J; junction bases unmatched: 11. In nucleotides, the CDR3 is TGTGCCAGCAGCTTAGAAGGACGGGGACAGGGAGGGTATGGCTACACCTTC. Protein product: CASSLEGRGQGGYGYTF.

The chain recombines TRBV4-3 with TRBJ2-5; D remains ambiguous. Germline CDR1 reads LGHNA; CDR2 reads YSLEER. V lost 0 bases, J lost 7 bases, and 12 bases lay in between. The CDR3 is 14 amino acids. CDR3 region: CASSQDKVTGTQYF. CDR3 coding DNA: TGCGCCAGCAGCCAAGATAAAGTCACCGGGACCCAGTACTTC.

The V call is TRBV7-8, the J call TRBJ2-7; TRBD2 is a possible D gene (6 bases). There are 14 residues in the CDR3. In germline, CDR1 is SGHVS, CDR2 FQNEAQ. V shed 3 bases and J shed 2 bases, with 11 bases lying between them. The CDR3 is CASSLGGYTYEQYF. CDR3 coding DNA: TGTGCCAGCAGCTTGGGGGGATACACCTACGAGCAGTACTTC.

The chain carries TRBV5-4 and TRBJ1-4; possibly TRBD1 for D (5 bases). Germline CDR1 SGHNT, CDR2 YYREEE (reference sequence). This CDR3 is 14 amino acids long. V was shortened by 2 bases and J by 2 bases, with 7 bases between the two germline ends. CDR3 protein: CASSFKGTNEKLFF. The CDR3 region has the DNA TGTGCCAGCAGCTTTAAGGGGACTAATGAAAAACTGTTTTTT.

V gene TRBV3-1 (or the pseudogene TRBV3-2) combines with J gene TRBJ1-1; TRBD1 agrees at 11 bases. Germline trimming cut 4 bases from V and 6 bases from J; bases unmatched to any gene: 4. The CDR3 runs 14 residues. Per the germline V gene, CDR1 is LGHDT and CDR2 is YNNKEL (reference sequence). The chain's CDR3 is CASSLGQGGSEAFF. The DNA of the CDR3 is TGTGCCAGCAGCCTGGGACAGGGGGGATCTGAAGCTTTCTTT.

V usage is TRBV7-8 and J usage is TRBJ1-5; TRBD1 might be the D (6 bases). The germline gives CDR1 SGHVS, CDR2 FQNEAQ. The CDR3 sequence is 15 residues long. The V gene lost 2 bases and the J gene lost 5 bases, with 13 bases spanning the gap. In nucleotides, the CDR3 is TGTGCCAGCAGCTTATGGGGGCACGGAGATCAGCCCCAGCATTTT. Amino acids: CASSLWGHGDQPQHF.